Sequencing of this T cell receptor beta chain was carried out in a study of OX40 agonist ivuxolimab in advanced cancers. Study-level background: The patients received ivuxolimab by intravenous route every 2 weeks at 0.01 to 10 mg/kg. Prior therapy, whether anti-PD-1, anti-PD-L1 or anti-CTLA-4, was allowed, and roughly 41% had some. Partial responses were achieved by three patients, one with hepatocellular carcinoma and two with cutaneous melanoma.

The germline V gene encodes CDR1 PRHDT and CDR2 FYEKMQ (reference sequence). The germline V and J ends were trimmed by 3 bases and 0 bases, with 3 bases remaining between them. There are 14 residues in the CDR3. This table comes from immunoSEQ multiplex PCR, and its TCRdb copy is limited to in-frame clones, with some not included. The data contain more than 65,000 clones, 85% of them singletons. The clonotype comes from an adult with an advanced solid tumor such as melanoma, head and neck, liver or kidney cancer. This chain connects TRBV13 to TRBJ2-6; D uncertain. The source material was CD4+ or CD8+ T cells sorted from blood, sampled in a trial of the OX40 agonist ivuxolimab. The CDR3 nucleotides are TGTGCCAGCAGCTTCGGCTCTGGGGCCAACGTCCTGACTTTC. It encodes CASSFGSGANVLTF.